This T cell receptor (beta chain) was profiled in a study of CD8+CD57+ T cells in acquired aplastic anemia. Those patients picked for sequencing had displayed CD8+CD57+ cell expansion on flow cytometry. Diagnosis of severe acquired aplastic anemia applied to all patients. V trimming: 6 bases; J trimming: 2 bases; junction bases outside the gene matches: 7. Per germline, CDR1 MNHEY and CDR2 SVGEGT. The CDR3 spans 14 residues. According to the study, genomic DNA was the template for TCR beta VDJ and CDR3 profiling. TCRdb processed the reads anew with MiXCR; each CDR3 protein has one entry. This sample has 200,000 to 250,000 distinct CDR3 sequences, with approximately 65% found just once.

This TCR came from a human donor with aplastic anemia. This chain links TRBV6-2 or TRBV6-3 with TRBJ2-7; 7 nucleotides match TRBD1. The sequenced material came from sorted CD4+, CD8+, or CD8+CD57+ T cells (not recorded which) from PBMCs. CDR3: CASRPRDRAYEQYF. The CDR3, as DNA: TGTGCCAGCAGACCTCGGGACAGAGCCTACGAGCAGTACTTC.